This entry features one TCR beta chain sequence. This clone turned up a few times. Its cognate antigen has yet to be identified. It has no much larger one-base neighbor in the sample; base qualities were not kept. V was cut back by 6 bases and J by 2 bases, leaving a gap of 7 bases between them. Taken from cysteine to phenylalanine, the CDR3 has 12 residues. Only the CDR3 portion is preserved as DNA: 36 bases, with reading frame beginning at the first base. The data were taken from a study of cytomegalovirus exposure and HLA in healthy donors (dated by TCRdb to the late 2010s). For the study in its entirety: An earlier analysis of approximately 550 of the donors reported about 250 Gb of sequence data and 117 million unique TCR beta sequences from about 179 million T cells. All discovery cohort repertoires had been generated using a single sequencing platform. Of the roughly 400 genotyped donors, less than 85% were placed in the genetic ancestry cluster associated with self-reported Caucasian donors. A later analysis re-analyzed previously published TCR beta repertoires from about 730 donors and added high-resolution HLA genotyping to study TCR occurrence patterns. A later genetic analysis took genome-wide SNP genotypes for about 65% of the roughly 670 donors and used that subset as a discovery cohort. Roughly 5 DR-DQ haplotypes were handled as single units for association and clustering, since linkage in the cohort was strong. An earlier analysis of a few hundred of the donors applied high-throughput TCR beta sequencing to assess whether each TCR beta V gene segment acted as functional or pseudogenic. High-throughput TCR immunosequencing, statistical association of individual TCRs with disease status, and machine learning were combined to predict cytomegalovirus infection status. The number of typed donors differed by locus: about 620-640 for A, B, C, DRB1 and DQB1; 522 for DQA1; approximately 600 for DPA1; and 400 to 480 for DPB1. Donor age, sex, ethnicity and CMV serostatus were compiled together with the repertoire data. On average, roughly 200,000 unique TCR beta nucleotide sequences were sequenced per donor among a few hundred genotyped donors of the cohort, with 15% to 20% of those sequences being non-productive. Class I and class II HLA loci were covered by the typing at four-digit resolution. An early release covering 500 to 750 HLA-typed donors comprised roughly 300 gigabases of sequencing data and approximately 80 million unique TCR sequences. Rather than drawing on any new phenotypic data, the later analysis identified candidate immune exposures from TCR beta sequences and the way those sequences occurred across donors. Using immunosequencing, the study profiled T cell repertoires from fewer than 700 subjects and related those repertoires to cytomegalovirus serostatus. Besides the first cohort of around 670 subjects, a separate validation cohort made up of about 120 different subjects was used. The study aimed to test whether cataloging public T cell receptors could reveal signatures of past pathogen exposure. Beyond this particular receptor, the publication reports: Specific HLA alleles were associated with some 15,000 TCR beta sequences at a false discovery rate of 0.05 in a later analysis. The classifier was reported to diagnose cytomegalovirus status with high specificity and sensitivity in both the original and validation cohorts. A later genetic analysis reported fewer N-insertions in productive TCRs among donors in an Asian-associated ancestry cluster than the roughly 700-donor mean. In a later analysis, several top co-occurrence clusters were reported to appear linked to parvovirus B19, influenza, CMV and Epstein-Barr virus. The study gave a list of 150 to 200 TCR beta chains associated with cytomegalovirus. Roughly uniform sequencing depth across donors was assumed in presence/absence analyses, although this assumption may not hold. When HLA alleles, especially DR and DQ, strongly co-occurred, TCR associations were difficult to assign to individual alleles. The earlier analysis of around 600 of the donors excluded some 15 rarely observed V segments, including chromosome 9 orphons, because counts were too low. According to a later analysis, most CMV-associated TCR beta chains appeared to be HLA-restricted, and the HLA associations seemed to be driven largely by CMV exposure. Correlated functional status among segregating V segments might reflect linkage disequilibrium, but an unknown experimental factor could not be ruled out. Immune exposure information for the cohort was limited to CMV serostatus. A cluster of highly shared sequence variants was judged likely to represent a technical artifact of the sequencing pipeline. In a later analysis, the rate of TCR association differed among HLA loci, with DRB1 alleles having the most associated TCRs and HLA-C alleles having the fewest. A further reported finding was that TCR beta sequences accurately predicted the HLA-A and HLA-B alleles for most subjects in the first cohort. An earlier analysis of approximately 540 of the donors showed that most TCR beta V segments appeared in productive rearrangements either about 87% or about 30% of the time, which broadly matched IMGT annotations. In vitro tests confirmed that a few of the cytomegalovirus-associated TCR beta chains recognize cytomegalovirus antigens. Compared with equally common non-associated chains, HLA-associated TCR beta chains in a later analysis were more clonally expanded and had lower generation probabilities. Some IMGT-functional V segments, including TRBV6-2 and TRBV6-3, could not be distinguished by the 87-base-pair reads and were therefore excluded. An association between a missense DCLRE1C variant and V-gene and J-gene trimming of TCR beta chains was found in a later genetic analysis and replicated in an independent cohort. Because HLA typing was unavailable for some donors at each locus, only the typed subset was used in association tests. The authors suggested that the approach could potentially be generalized to other disease states and immunological phenotypes. In this cohort, only TCR beta chains were sequenced, and detectable features were limited by the absence of alpha or paired-chain data. Across donors, most TCR sequences were observed very rarely, whereas some public TCRs were present in many individuals.

In total, more than 500 healthy bone marrow donors made up the cohort. At the time of sampling, all cohort members were nominally healthy, though unrecorded immune exposures were likely present. The donor tested CMV seropositive, placing the donor among the 310 or so seropositive members of the cohort. Every donor gave a peripheral blood sample, and the peripheral blood mononuclear cells from that sample were used for TCR beta sequencing. Genomic DNA was extracted from the blood cell samples with the Qiagen DNeasy Blood Extraction Kit. The library was built by means of the immunoSEQ multiplex PCR assay. For the multiplex PCR, a mixture combining 60 forward primers for TCR Vbeta segments and 13 reverse primers for TCR Jbeta segments was used. The CDR3 region of rearranged TCR beta genes was amplified from genomic DNA by a multiplex PCR assay. The Illumina HiSeq System was used to sequence the amplified TCR beta libraries as 87-base-pair reads. The published analysis was carried out like this. A later analysis tallied 75 million to 85 million unique TCR beta chains across the roughly 610 repertoires, and some 10 million of those chains were shared by two or more donors. Raw reads were error-corrected and collapsed into unique sequences by a nearest-neighbor algorithm in which closely related sequences were merged to remove PCR and sequencing errors. Alignment of CDR3 sequences to IMGT reference sequences was used to assign V, D and J gene segments. For a sequence to be retained, a match of at least six nucleotides was required to both a V gene segment and a J gene segment. Rearrangements were classified as productive when the CDR3 lacked stop codons and remained in frame with V and J, and all other rearrangements were classified as non-productive. CDR3 was defined by IMGT convention, running from the second conserved V-encoded cysteine to the conserved J-encoded phenylalanine. Sequences without an unambiguous match to a single V gene segment were excluded from the earlier analysis of several hundred of the donors. An earlier analysis of several hundred of the donors classified V segments as functional when productive rearrangements were above 56.7% and as segregating when the standard deviation between donors was above 5%. A statistical classification framework was built to diagnose cytomegalovirus status from the catalog of TCR beta chain sequences. In a later analysis, TCR nucleotide sequences were compared against IMGT/GENE-DB human TR gene sequences so that V and J genes could be assigned. The TCRdist pipeline was used in a later analysis to assign CDR3 sequences and most-parsimonious VDJ recombination scenarios. In a later analysis, each TCR beta chain was defined by its CDR3 amino acid sequence together with its V-gene family, and reads without a unique V-gene family were excluded. To address suspected cross-contamination and a sequencing artifact, a later analysis removed around 600 highly shared, low-generation-probability nucleotide sequences. For each public chain, a later analysis derived a clonal expansion index from normalized ranks of inferred template counts within each repertoire. Generation probabilities in a later analysis came from a VDJ recombination model fitted to out-of-frame rearrangements, and those results were checked against IGoR. In a later analysis, hypergeometric tests were used to score TCR-TCR, TCR-HLA and TCR-CMV co-occurrence, with a repertoire-size bias correction applied to TCR pairs. In a later analysis, false discovery rates were estimated by permuting HLA or CMV assignments 20 times. In a later analysis, co-occurring TCRs were grouped using DBSCAN, and TCRdist sequence similarity was added for clustering within HLA-allele-positive subsets. For co-occurrence clustering, repertoires with fewer than 30,000 or more than 120,000 public chains were excluded, along with five repertoires with anomalous nucleotide sharing. Sourced from immuneACCESS, this table was stored by TCRdb with only in-frame sequences that have V and J called. A share of the clones is absent; for the studies checked, an unresolved V gene accounts for under half, and the remainder has no known explanation. V, J and clone size derive from that table, while D and trimming were established from the DNA sequence. This sample holds fewer than 250,000 clones; approximately 75% were observed only once. The ten largest account for approximately 5% of the sample.

Sequencing was done on a sample of PBMCs. The source is a man aged 25-40 years in good health and CMV-seropositive. The V and J genes are TRBV23-1 and TRBJ2-5; TRBD1 is a possible D gene, resting on 5 matching bases. TRBV23-1 is an open reading frame whose function is uncertain. The DNA reads TGCGCCAGCAGGGCAGGGCAAGAGACCCAGTACTTC. The translation is CASRAGQETQYF.